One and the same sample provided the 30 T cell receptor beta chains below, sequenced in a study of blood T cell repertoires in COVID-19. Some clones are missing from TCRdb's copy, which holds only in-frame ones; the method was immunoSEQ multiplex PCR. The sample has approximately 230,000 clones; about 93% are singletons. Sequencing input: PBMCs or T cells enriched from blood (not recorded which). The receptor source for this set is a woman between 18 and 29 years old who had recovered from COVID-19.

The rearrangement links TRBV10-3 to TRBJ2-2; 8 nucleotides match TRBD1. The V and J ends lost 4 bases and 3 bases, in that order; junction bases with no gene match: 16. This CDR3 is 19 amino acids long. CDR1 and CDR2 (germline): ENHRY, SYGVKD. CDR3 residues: CAISGNLQGDNSDTGELFF. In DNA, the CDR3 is TGTGCCATCAGTGGCAATTTACAGGGGGATAATTCGGACACCGGGGAGCTGTTTTTT.

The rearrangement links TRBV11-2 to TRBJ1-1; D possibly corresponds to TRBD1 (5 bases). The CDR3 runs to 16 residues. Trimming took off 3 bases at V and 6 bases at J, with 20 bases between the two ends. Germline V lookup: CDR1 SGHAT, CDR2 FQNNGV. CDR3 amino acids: CASSFRGGAPVAEAFF. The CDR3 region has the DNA TGTGCCAGCAGCTTTCGAGGTGGGGCCCCGGTCGCTGAAGCTTTCTTT.

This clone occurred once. The CDR3 DNA follows: TGCGCCAGCAGCCAGGGCGAGAACACTGAAGCTTTCTTT. Amino acid sequence: CASSQGENTEAFF. The chain carries TRBV4-3 and TRBJ1-1; the D is unclear. The germline CDR1 and CDR2 sequences are LGHNA and YSLEER. There are 13 residues in the CDR3. V shed 3 bases and J shed 1 base, with 6 bases lying between them.

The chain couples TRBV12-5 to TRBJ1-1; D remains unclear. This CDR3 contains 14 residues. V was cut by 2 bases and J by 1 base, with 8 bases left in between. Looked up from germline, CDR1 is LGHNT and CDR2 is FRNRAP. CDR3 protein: CASGLISENTEAFF. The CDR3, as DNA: TGTGCTAGTGGTTTGATTAGTGAGAACACTGAAGCTTTCTTT.

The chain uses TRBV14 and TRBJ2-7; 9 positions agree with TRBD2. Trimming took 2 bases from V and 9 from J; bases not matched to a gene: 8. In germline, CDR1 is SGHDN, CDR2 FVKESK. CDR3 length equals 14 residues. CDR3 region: CASSQSSGNLRQYF. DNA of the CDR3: TGTGCCAGCAGCCAATCTAGCGGGAATCTCCGGCAGTACTTC.

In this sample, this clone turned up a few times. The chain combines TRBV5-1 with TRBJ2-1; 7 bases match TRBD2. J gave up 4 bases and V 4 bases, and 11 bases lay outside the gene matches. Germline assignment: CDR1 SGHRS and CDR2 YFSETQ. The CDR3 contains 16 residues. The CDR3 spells CASSPRTSGEYNEQFF. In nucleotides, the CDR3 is TGCGCCAGCAGCCCCCGGACTAGTGGGGAATACAATGAGCAGTTCTTC.

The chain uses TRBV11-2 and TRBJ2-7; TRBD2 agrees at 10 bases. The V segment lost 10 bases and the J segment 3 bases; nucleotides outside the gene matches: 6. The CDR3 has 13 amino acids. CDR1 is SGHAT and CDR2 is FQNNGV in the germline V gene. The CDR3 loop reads CATHGLADYEQYF. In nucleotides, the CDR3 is TGTGCCACCCATGGACTAGCGGACTACGAGCAGTACTTC.

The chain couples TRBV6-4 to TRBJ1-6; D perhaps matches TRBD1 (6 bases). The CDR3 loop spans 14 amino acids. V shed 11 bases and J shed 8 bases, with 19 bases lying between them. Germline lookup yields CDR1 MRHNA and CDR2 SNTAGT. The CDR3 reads CALKWGRGDSPLHF. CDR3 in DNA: TGTGCCTTGAAGTGGGGGAGGGGGGATTCACCCCTCCACTTT.

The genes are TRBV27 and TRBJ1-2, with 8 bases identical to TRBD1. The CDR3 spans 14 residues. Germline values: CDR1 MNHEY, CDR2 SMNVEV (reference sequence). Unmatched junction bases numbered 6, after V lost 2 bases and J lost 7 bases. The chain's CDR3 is CASSLGQGVGGYTF. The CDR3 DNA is TGTGCCAGCAGTTTAGGACAGGGCGTTGGTGGCTACACCTTC.

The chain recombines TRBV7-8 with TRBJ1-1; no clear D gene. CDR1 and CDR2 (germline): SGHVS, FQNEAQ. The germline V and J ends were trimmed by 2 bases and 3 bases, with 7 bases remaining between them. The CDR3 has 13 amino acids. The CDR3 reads CASSLSSDTEAFF. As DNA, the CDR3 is TGTGCCAGCAGCTTAAGCTCGGACACTGAAGCTTTCTTT.

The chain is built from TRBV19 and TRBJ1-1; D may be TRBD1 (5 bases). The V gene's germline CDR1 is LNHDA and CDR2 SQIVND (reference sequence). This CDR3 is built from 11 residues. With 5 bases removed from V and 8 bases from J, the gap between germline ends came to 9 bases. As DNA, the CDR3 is TGTGCCAGTAGTTTAAGACAGGAAGCTTTCTTT. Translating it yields CASSLRQEAFF.

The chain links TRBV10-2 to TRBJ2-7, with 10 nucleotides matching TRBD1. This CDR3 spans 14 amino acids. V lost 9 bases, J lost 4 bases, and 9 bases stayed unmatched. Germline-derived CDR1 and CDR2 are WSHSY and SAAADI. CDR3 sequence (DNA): TGCGCCAGTAACAGACAGGGGGCTATTTACGAGCAGTACTTC. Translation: CASNRQGAIYEQYF.

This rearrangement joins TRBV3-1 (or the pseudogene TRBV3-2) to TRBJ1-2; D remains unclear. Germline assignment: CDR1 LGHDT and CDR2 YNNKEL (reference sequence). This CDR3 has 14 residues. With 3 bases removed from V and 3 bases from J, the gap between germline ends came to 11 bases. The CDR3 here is CASSHPRGHYGYTF. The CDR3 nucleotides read TGTGCCAGCAGCCACCCAAGAGGTCACTATGGCTACACCTTC.

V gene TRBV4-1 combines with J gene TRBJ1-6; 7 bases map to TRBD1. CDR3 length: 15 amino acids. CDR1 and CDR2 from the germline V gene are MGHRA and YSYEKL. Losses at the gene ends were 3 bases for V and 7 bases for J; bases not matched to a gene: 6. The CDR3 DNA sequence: TGCGCCAGCAGCCAGTGGGGGACAGACAATTCACCCCTCCACTTT. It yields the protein CASSQWGTDNSPLHF.

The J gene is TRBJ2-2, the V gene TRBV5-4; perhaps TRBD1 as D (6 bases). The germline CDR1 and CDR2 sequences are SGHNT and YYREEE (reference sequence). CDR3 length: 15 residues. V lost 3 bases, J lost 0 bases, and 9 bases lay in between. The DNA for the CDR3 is TGTGCCAGCAGCTCCGGACAGTCGAACACCGGGGAGCTGTTTTTT. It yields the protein CASSSGQSNTGELFF.

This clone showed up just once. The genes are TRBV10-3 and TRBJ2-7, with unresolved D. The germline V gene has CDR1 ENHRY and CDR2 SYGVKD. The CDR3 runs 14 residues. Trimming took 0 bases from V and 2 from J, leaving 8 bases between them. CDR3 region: CAISESHSTYEQYF. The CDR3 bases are TGTGCCATCAGTGAGTCGCACAGTACCTACGAGCAGTACTTC.

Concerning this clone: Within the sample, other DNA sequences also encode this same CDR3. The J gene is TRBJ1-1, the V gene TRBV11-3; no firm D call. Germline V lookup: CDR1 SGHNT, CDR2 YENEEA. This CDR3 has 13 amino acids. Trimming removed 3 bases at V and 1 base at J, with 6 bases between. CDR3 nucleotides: TGTGCCAGCAGCTTGCGGAGGAACACTGAAGCTTTCTTT. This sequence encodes CASSLRRNTEAFF.

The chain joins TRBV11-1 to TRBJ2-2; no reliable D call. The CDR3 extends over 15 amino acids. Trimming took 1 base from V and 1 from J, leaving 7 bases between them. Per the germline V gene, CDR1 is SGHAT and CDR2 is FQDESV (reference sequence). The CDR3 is CASSLGSGNTGELFF. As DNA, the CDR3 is TGTGCCAGCAGCTTAGGTTCGGGGAACACCGGGGAGCTGTTTTTT.

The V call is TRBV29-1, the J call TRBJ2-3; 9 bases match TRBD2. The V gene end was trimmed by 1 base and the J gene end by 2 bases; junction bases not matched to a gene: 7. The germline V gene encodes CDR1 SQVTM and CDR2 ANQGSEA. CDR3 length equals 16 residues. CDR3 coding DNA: TGCAGCGTTGAAGTTGGTAGCGGGGGATTCACAGATACGCAGTATTTT. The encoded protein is CSVEVGSGGFTDTQYF.

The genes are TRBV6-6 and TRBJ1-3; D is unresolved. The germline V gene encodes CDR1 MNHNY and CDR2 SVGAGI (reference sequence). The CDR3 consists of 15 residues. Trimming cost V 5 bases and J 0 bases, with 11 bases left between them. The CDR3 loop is CASSPTGLSGNTIYF. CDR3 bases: TGTGCCAGCAGTCCGACTGGACTCTCTGGAAACACCATATATTTT.

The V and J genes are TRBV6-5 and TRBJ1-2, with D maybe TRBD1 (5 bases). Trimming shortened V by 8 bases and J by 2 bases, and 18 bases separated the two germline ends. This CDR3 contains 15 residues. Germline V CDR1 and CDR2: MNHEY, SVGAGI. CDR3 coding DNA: TGTGCCAGCGCGAAAGAGGACACAGGAAACTATGGCTACACCTTC. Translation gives CASAKEDTGNYGYTF.

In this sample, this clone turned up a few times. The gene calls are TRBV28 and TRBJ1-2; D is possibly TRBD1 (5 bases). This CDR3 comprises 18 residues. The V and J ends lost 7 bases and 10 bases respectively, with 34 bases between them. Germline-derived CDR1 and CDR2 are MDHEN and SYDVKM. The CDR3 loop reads CASTAPAGGRLHGTLYTF. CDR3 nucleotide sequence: TGTGCCAGCACCGCCCCTGCGGGGGGACGGCTACACGGAACCCTCTACACCTTC.

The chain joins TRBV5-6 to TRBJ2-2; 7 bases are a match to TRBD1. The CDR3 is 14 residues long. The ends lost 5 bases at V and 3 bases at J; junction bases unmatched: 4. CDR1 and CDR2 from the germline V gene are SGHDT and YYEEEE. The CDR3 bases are TGTGCCAGCAGAGGGACAGAATACACCGGGGAGCTGTTTTTT. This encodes CASRGTEYTGELFF.

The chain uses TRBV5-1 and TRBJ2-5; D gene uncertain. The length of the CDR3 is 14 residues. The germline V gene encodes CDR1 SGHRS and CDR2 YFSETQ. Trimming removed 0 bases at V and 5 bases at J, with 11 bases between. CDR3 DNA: TGCGCCAGCAGCTTGGACCTAGGTTCGGAGACCCAGTACTTC. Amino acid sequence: CASSLDLGSETQYF.

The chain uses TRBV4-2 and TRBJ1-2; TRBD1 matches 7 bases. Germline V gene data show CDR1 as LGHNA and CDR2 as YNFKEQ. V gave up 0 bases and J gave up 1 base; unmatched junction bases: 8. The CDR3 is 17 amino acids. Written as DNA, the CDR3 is TGTGCCAGCAGCCAAGAAGGGAAGAGGGGGCTTAACTATGGCTACACCTTC. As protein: CASSQEGKRGLNYGYTF.

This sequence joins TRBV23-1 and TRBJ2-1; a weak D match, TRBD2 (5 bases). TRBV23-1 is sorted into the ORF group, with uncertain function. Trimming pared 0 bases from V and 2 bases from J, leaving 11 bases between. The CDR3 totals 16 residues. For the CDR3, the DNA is TGCGCCAGCAGTCAATCTAGCGAGTTCACCTACAATGAGCAGTTCTTC. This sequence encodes CASSQSSEFTYNEQFF.

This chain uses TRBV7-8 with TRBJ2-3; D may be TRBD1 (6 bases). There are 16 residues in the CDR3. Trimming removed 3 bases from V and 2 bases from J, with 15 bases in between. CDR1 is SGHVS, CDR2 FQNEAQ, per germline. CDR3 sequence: CASSFDPGQDTDTQYF. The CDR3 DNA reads TGTGCCAGCAGCTTTGATCCGGGACAAGACACAGATACGCAGTATTTT. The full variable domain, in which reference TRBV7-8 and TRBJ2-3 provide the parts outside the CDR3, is GAGVSQSPRYKVAKRGQDVALRCDPISGHVSLFWYQQALGQGPEFLTYFQNEAQLDKSGLPSDRFFAERPEGSVSTLKIQRTQQEDSAVYLCASSFDPGQDTDTQYFGPGTRLTVL.

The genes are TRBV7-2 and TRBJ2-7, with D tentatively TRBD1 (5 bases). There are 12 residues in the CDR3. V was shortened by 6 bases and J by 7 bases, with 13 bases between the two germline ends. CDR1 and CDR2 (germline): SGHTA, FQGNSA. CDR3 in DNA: TGTGCCAGCAGTCTTTCAGGGTTAGAGCAGTACTTC. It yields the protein CASSLSGLEQYF.

The CDR3 here is CASLSGGQGNSPLHF. The CDR3 DNA reads as TGCGCCAGCCTATCAGGGGGGCAGGGGAATTCACCCCTCCACTTT. The chain uses TRBV5-1 and TRBJ1-6, with 7 bases fitting TRBD1. V was clipped by 7 bases and J by 7 bases; unmatched bases: 11. Germline V lookup: CDR1 SGHRS, CDR2 YFSETQ. CDR3 length equals 15 residues. The whole variable domain, remainder taken from reference TRBV5-1 and TRBJ1-6, is KAGVTQTPRYLIKTRGQQVTLSCSPISGHRSVSWYQQTPGQGLQFLFEYFSETQRNKGNFPGRFSGRQFSNSRSEMNVSTLELGDSALYLCASLSGGQGNSPLHFGNGTRLTVT.

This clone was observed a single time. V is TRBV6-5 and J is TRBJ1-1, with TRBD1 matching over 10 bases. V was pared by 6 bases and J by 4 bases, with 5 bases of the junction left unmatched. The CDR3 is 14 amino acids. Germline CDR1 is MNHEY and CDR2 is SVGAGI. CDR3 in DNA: TGTGCCAGCAGCCAGGGACAGGGGTCCACTGAAGCTTTCTTT. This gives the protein CASSQGQGSTEAFF.